These T cell receptor beta chains were read from a single sample in a study of blood T cells in healthy people across ages. TCRdb analysed the 5' RACE reads with MiXCR anew, one entry per CDR3 protein. The sample lists more than 1,400,000 distinct CDR3 sequences; 42% were seen once. The sequencing input was blood. Every receptor here comes from a woman between 18 and 30 years old in good health. The CDR3 runs from the conserved cysteine through the conserved F or W. A D gene is named only where the DNA matches it firmly. Clone size is shown for a subset of rows, as once, few, many or a class of expanded clone.

clone size | D gene | J gene | V gene | CDR3 DNA | CDR3 protein
once | . | TRBJ2-7 | TRBV21-1 | TGTGCCCCCAGAGGGGACACCGTTCTGAGCTCCTACGAGCAGTACTTC | CAPRGDTVLSSYEQYF
. | TRBD2 | TRBJ2-7 | TRBV7-6 | TGTGCCAGCAGCTTAGGTAGAGCGGGGGGGCCCTACGAGCAGTACTTC | CASSLGRAGGPYEQYF
. | TRBD1 | TRBJ2-7 | TRBV28 | TGTGCCAGCAGCCAGCCGGGACAGAAATACGAGCAGTACTTC | CASSQPGQKYEQYF
few | . | TRBJ2-1 | TRBV5-1 | TGCGCCAGCAGAGGGCGGGACACAGATTCCCCGCTCAATGAGCAGTTCTTC | CASRGRDTDSPLNEQFF
few | . | TRBJ2-5 | TRBV7-8 | TGTGCCAGCAGATGGAGGGGTCAAGAGACCCAGTACTTC | CASRWRGQETQYF
. | TRBD2 | TRBJ2-3 | TRBV20-1 | TGCAGTGCTAGAGGGATAGGACGCGGGAGAGTCACAGATACGCAGTATTTT | CSARGIGRGRVTDTQYF
. | TRBD1 | TRBJ1-5 | TRBV20-1 | TGCAGTGCTAGAGATGCCGGGACAGGGGTTCAGCCCCAGCATTTT | CSARDAGTGVQPQHF
few | TRBD1 | TRBJ2-5 | TRBV29-1 | TGCAGCGTTGAGGACAGGGGGCTAAGAGAGACCCAGTACTTC | CSVEDRGLRETQYF
. | . | TRBJ2-3 | TRBV5-1 | TGCGCCAGCCAACAGGGCTCGGATACGCAGTATTTT | CASQQGSDTQYF
. | TRBD1 | TRBJ1-2 | TRBV10-3 | TGTGCCATCAGTGAGACAGGGGGAAATCGTGGCTACACCTTC | CAISETGGNRGYTF
. | . | TRBJ2-7 | TRBV6-2/TRBV6-3 | TGTGCCAGCAGTTACCTGAGTAATATGGGGGGCTCCTACAATGAGCAGTACTTC | CASSYLSNMGGSYNEQYF
few | . | TRBJ2-7 | TRBV4-2 | TGTGCCAGCAGCCAAGACGGCGGGGCAGATCTTCACTACGAGCAGTACTTC | CASSQDGGADLHYEQYF
. | . | TRBJ1-2 | TRBV2 | TGTGCCAGCAGGGAAAACAGGGTATCGGGGGGCTACACCTTC | CASRENRVSGGYTF
. | . | TRBJ1-1 | TRBV9 | TGTGCCAGCAGCCCCTCCCCTGAAGACACTGAAGCTTTCTTT | CASSPSPEDTEAFF
few | . | TRBJ2-7 | TRBV28 | TGTGCCAGCATGTCTAGATTACCCTACGAGCAGTACTTC | CASMSRLPYEQYF
. | . | TRBJ1-2 | TRBV14 | TGTGCCAGCAGCCAGTCGAGGGAAATCGGTGGCTACACCTTC | CASSQSREIGGYTF
. | . | TRBJ2-7 | TRBV21-1 | TGTGCCAGCAGCAAAGAATCAGAGGACAGCCTCGACGAGCAGTACTTC | CASSKESEDSLDEQYF
many | . | TRBJ1-4 | TRBV12-3/TRBV12-4 | TGTGCCAGCAGTCCGACAGGACCTAATGAAAAACTGTTTTTT | CASSPTGPNEKLFF
few | . | TRBJ2-7 | TRBV7-2 | TGTGCCAGCAGCGTGACTAGTCCCTACGAGCAGTACTTC | CASSVTSPYEQYF
. | TRBD1 | TRBJ1-1 | TRBV5-1 | TGCGCCAGCAGCGATCAGGGGGCGAACACTGAAGCTTTCTTT | CASSDQGANTEAFF
few | . | TRBJ2-6 | TRBV5-1 | TGCGCCAGCAGCTCCCGAACGGATGGGGCCAACGTCCTGACTTTC | CASSSRTDGANVLTF
few | . | TRBJ2-1 | TRBV6-2/TRBV6-3 | TGTGCCAGCGCGCAAACCTACAATGAGCAGTTCTTC | CASAQTYNEQFF
. | . | TRBJ2-1 | TRBV5-4 | TGTGCCAGCAGCCTTTCCGGGAGAGGTTTCTGGGGTGAGCAGTTCTTC | CASSLSGRGFWGEQFF
few | . | TRBJ2-7 | TRBV27 | TGTGCCACCGCGGTAGTGGGATATCACGAGCAGTACTTC | CATAVVGYHEQYF
few | TRBD1 | TRBJ2-7 | TRBV6-1 | TGTGCCAGCAGTTCCCGGGACAGGGGCCCCGAGCAGTACTTC | CASSSRDRGPEQYF
. | TRBD2 | TRBJ2-6 | TRBV5-1 | TGCGCCAGCAGCCGGGGGACTAGCGGGAGTGGCTATGGGGCCAACGTCCTGACTTTC | CASSRGTSGSGYGANVLTF
. | . | TRBJ2-1 | TRBV7-2 | TGTGCCAGCAGCTTAGCCCCTGCCTCCTACAATGAGCAGTTCTTC | CASSLAPASYNEQFF
. | . | TRBJ2-1 | TRBV7-8 | TGTGCCAGCAGCTTATATGTGGGGGGTTACAATGAGCAGTTCTTC | CASSLYVGGYNEQFF
. | TRBD1 | TRBJ2-7 | TRBV11-2 | TGTGCCAGCAGCTTAGAGGCAGGGGGTGTCAACGAGCAGTACTTC | CASSLEAGGVNEQYF
. | TRBD2 | TRBJ2-7 | TRBV20-1 | TGCAGTGCTAGAGAGACTAGCGGGAGGGCCTACGAGCAGTACTTC | CSARETSGRAYEQYF
few | . | TRBJ2-7 | TRBV20-1 | TGCAGTGCTTCGGGGCTTGAGGTCGCAACGTACGAGCAGTACTTC | CSASGLEVATYEQYF
few | . | TRBJ2-1 | TRBV29-1 | TGCAGCGCTTCAATGAGAGCAGACAATGAGCAGTTCTTC | CSASMRADNEQFF
. | TRBD2 | TRBJ2-5 | TRBV28 | TGTGCCAGCAGGGATGAGGGGAGGGTTCAAGAGACCCAGTACTTC | CASRDEGRVQETQYF
. | . | TRBJ2-7 | TRBV28 | TGTGCCAGCAGCATTAGGACGGGGGAAGAGGCCCAGTACTTC | CASSIRTGEEAQYF
many | . | TRBJ2-3 | TRBV5-1 | TGTGCCAGCAGCTTATTGCTAGATACGCAGTATTTT | CASSLLLDTQYF
. | . | TRBJ1-3 | TRBV29-1 | TGCAGCGTTGCCGGGCCTGCGGATGCCATATATTTT | CSVAGPADAIYF
. | . | TRBJ1-5 | TRBV21-1 | TGTGCCAGCACACGACAGGAATTCCCGGAAGTATGGCAGCCCCAGCATTTT | CASTRQEFPEVWQPQHF
few | . | TRBJ1-5 | TRBV20-1 | TGCAGTGCTGCTGACACTTATTATCAGCCCCAGCATTTT | CSAADTYYQPQHF
. | TRBD1 | TRBJ1-1 | TRBV20-1 | TGCAGTGCAGGGACAGGGGGAACTGAAGCTTTCTTT | CSAGTGGTEAFF
. | . | TRBJ2-4 | TRBV6-5 | TGTGCCAGCAGTACAGGGAAGCAAAACATTCAGTACTTC | CASSTGKQNIQYF
. | . | TRBJ2-7 | TRBV7-9 | TGTGCCAGCAGCTCTGAGCGGAGCTCCTACGAGCAGTACTTC | CASSSERSSYEQYF
few | TRBD1 | TRBJ1-2 | TRBV12-3/TRBV12-4 | TGTGCCAGCAGTCGAGGACAGGGGGCTGGAGGCTACACCTTC | CASSRGQGAGGYTF
. | TRBD1 | TRBJ2-3 | TRBV4-1 | TGCGCCAGCAGCCTAGGGACAGGGGTGGCAGATACGCAGTATTTT | CASSLGTGVADTQYF